These T cell receptor beta chains were read from a single sample in a study of blood T cells in healthy people across ages. TCRdb itself ran the 5' RACE reads through MiXCR, one entry per CDR3 protein. Of about 1.8 million distinct CDR3 sequences listed, roughly 52% are singletons. The sample comprised blood. All receptors derive from a woman between 35 and 50 years old in good health. Each CDR3 is given with its conserved first and last residue. The order of the fields is D gene, J gene, clone size, V gene, CDR3 DNA, CDR3 protein. D genes are given only for firm matches. Clone size is shown for a subset of rows, as once, few, many or a class of expanded clone.

d_call: TRBD2
j_call: TRBJ2-4
clone_size: few
v_call: TRBV7-2
cdr3_nt: TGTGCCAGCAGCTTAGCCGCGGCGGGGGGACTAGCCAAAAACATTCAGTACTTC
cdr3_aa: CASSLAAAGGLAKNIQYF

d_call: -
j_call: TRBJ2-5
clone_size: -
v_call: TRBV9
cdr3_nt: TGTGCCAGCAGCCAGGGCGCTAACGGAGAGACCCAGTACTTC
cdr3_aa: CASSQGANGETQYF

d_call: TRBD2
j_call: TRBJ2-7
clone_size: -
v_call: TRBV11-2
cdr3_nt: TGTGCCAGCAGCACACGGCTCGGGGGGGTAAACTACAATGAGCAGTACTTC
cdr3_aa: CASSTRLGGVNYNEQYF

d_call: -
j_call: TRBJ1-4
clone_size: -
v_call: TRBV28
cdr3_nt: TGTGCCAGCAGTTCCGGGGTTGAAAAACTGTTTTTT
cdr3_aa: CASSSGVEKLFF

d_call: TRBD2
j_call: TRBJ2-5
clone_size: -
v_call: TRBV19
cdr3_nt: TGTGCCAGTAGTATCGGGCGGGGGGGCCTGGAAGAGACCAAGTACTTC
cdr3_aa: CASSIGRGGLEETKYF

d_call: -
j_call: TRBJ1-1
clone_size: -
v_call: TRBV9
cdr3_nt: TGTGCCAGCAGCGTAGGAGGGCGTAGGACTGAAGCTTTCTTT
cdr3_aa: CASSVGGRRTEAFF

d_call: -
j_call: TRBJ2-1
clone_size: few
v_call: TRBV13
cdr3_nt: TGTGCCAGCAGCTTCGGCCGAGACTACAATGAGCAGTTCTTC
cdr3_aa: CASSFGRDYNEQFF

d_call: -
j_call: TRBJ2-7
clone_size: few
v_call: TRBV27
cdr3_nt: TGTGCCAGCAGTCTCGTCTCCACCGCCTACAATGAGCAGTACTTC
cdr3_aa: CASSLVSTAYNEQYF

d_call: -
j_call: TRBJ2-3
clone_size: many
v_call: TRBV7-8
cdr3_nt: TGTGCCAGCAGCCAGAGAGGGTACACAGATACGCAGTATTTT
cdr3_aa: CASSQRGYTDTQYF

d_call: -
j_call: TRBJ2-4
clone_size: few
v_call: TRBV6-1
cdr3_nt: TGTGCCAGCAGTGAACGTAGTCAGGGGATTCAGTACTTC
cdr3_aa: CASSERSQGIQYF

d_call: -
j_call: TRBJ1-2
clone_size: -
v_call: TRBV5-4
cdr3_nt: TGTGGCAGCAGCTTCGGGACAAACTATGGCTACACCTTC
cdr3_aa: CGSSFGTNYGYTF